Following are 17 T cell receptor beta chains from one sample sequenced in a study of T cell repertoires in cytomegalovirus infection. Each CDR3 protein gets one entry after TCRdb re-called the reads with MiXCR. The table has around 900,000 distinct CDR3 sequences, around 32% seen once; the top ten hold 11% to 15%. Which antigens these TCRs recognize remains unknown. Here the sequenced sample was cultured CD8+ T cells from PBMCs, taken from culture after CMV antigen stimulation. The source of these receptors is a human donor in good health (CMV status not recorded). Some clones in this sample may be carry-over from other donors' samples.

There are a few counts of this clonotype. Written as DNA, the CDR3 is TGTGCCAGCAGCTTCTCCGGGGGACGCGGGGAGCTGTTTTTT. Its translation is CASSFSGGRGELFF. The V and J genes are TRBV7-3 and TRBJ2-2; possibly TRBD2 for D (6 bases). V was pared by 3 bases and J by 7 bases, with 12 bases between. There are 14 residues in the CDR3. CDR1 SGHTA and CDR2 FQGTGA come from the germline V gene.

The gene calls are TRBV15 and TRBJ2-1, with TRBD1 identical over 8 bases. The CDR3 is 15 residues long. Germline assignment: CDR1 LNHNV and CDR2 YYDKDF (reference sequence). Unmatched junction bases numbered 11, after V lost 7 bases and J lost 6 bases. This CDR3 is CATTSDRGLGNEQFF. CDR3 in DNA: TGTGCCACCACCTCCGACAGGGGTTTGGGCAATGAGCAGTTCTTC.

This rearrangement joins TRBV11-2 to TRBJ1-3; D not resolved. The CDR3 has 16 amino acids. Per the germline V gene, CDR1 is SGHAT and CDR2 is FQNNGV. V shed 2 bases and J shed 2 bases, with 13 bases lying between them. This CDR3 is CASSLNTYGAGNTIYF. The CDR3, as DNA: TGTGCCAGCAGCTTAAACACGTACGGTGCTGGAAACACCATATATTTT.

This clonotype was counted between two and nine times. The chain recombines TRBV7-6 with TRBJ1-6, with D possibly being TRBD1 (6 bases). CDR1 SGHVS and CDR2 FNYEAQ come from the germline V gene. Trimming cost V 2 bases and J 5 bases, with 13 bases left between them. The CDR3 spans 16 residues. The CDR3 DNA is TGTGCCAGCAGCTTAAGGGTGGGACAAGATAATTCACCCCTCCACTTT. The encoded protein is CASSLRVGQDNSPLHF.

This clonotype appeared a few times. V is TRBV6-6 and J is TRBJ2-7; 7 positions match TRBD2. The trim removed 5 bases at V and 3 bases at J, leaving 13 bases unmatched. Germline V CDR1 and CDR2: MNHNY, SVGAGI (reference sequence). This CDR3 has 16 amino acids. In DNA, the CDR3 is TGTGCCAGCAGTGATATTACGGCTAGCGGTATCTACGAGCAGTACTTC. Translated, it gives CASSDITASGIYEQYF.

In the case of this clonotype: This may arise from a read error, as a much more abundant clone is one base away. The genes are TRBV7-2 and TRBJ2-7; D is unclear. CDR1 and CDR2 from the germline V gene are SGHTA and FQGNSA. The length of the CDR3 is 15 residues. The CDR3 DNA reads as TGTTCCAGCAGCCCCTCGACTGAATACTCCTACGAGCAGTACGTC. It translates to CSSSPSTEYSYEQYV.

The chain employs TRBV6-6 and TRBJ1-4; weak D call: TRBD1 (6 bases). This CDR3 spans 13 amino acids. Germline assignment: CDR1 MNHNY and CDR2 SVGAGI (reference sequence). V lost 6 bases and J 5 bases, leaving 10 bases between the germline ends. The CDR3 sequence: CASSGGANEKLFF. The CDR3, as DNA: TGTGCCAGCAGCGGGGGGGCAAATGAAAAACTGTTTTTT.

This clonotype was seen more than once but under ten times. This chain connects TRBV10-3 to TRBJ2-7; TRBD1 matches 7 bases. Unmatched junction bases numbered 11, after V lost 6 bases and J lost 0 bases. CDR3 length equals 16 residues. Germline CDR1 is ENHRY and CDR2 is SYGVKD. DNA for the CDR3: TGTGCCATCAGGGTACAGAGGGACAGTAGCTCCTACGAGCAGTACTTC. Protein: CAIRVQRDSSSYEQYF.

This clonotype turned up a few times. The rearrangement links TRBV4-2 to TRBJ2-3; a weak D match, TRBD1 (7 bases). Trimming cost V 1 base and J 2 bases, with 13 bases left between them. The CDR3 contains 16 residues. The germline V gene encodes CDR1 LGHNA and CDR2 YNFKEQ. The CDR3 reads CASSQGQGGVTDTQYF. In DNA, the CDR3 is TGTGCCAGCAGCCAAGGTCAGGGGGGAGTCACAGATACGCAGTATTTT.

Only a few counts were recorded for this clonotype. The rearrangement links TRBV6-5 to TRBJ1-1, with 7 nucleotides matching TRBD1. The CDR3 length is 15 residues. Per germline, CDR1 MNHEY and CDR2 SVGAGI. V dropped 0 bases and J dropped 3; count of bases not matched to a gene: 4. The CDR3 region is CASSYSNRGDTEAFF. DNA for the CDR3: TGTGCCAGCAGTTACTCTAACAGGGGAGACACTGAAGCTTTCTTT.

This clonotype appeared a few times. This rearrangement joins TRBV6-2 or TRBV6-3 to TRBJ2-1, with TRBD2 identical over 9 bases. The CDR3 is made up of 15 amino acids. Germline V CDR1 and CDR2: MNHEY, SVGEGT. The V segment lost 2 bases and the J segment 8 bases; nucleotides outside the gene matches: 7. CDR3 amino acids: CASSYKRGAKHEQFF. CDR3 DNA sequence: TGTGCCAGCAGTTACAAGCGGGGGGCGAAACATGAGCAGTTCTTC.

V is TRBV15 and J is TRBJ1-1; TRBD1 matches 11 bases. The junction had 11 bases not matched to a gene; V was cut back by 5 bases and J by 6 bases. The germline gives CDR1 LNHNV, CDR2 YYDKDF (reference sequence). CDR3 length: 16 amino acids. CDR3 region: CATSDRLGQGVPEAFF. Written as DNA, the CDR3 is TGTGCCACCAGCGACCGGTTGGGACAGGGGGTCCCTGAAGCTTTCTTT.

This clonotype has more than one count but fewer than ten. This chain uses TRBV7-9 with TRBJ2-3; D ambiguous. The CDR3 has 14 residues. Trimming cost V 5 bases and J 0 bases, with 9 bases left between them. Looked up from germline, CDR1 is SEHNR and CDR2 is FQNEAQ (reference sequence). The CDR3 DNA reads TGTGCCAGCAGCCCACAGTCTAGCACAGATACGCAGTATTTT. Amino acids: CASSPQSSTDTQYF.

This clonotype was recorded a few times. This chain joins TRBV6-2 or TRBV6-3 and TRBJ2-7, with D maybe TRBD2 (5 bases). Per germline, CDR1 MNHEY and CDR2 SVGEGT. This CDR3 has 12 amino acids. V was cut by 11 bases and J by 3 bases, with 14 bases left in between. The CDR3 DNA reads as TGTGCCGCCACGGGAAGCAGCTACGAGCAGTACTTC. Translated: CAATGSSYEQYF.

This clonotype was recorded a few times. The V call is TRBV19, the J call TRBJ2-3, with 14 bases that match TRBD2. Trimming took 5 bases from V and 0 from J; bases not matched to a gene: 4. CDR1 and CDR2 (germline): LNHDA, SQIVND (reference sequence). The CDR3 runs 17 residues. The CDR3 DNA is TGTGCCAGTAGTCGGACTAGCGGGGGGCCCAGCACAGATACGCAGTATTTT. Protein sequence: CASSRTSGGPSTDTQYF.

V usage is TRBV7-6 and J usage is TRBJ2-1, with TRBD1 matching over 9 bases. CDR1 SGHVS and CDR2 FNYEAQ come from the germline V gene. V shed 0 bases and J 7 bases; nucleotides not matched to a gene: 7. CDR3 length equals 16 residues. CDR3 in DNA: TGTGCCAGCAGCTTAGCTATAGTGACAGGGGGGAATGAGCAGTTCTTC. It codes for CASSLAIVTGGNEQFF.

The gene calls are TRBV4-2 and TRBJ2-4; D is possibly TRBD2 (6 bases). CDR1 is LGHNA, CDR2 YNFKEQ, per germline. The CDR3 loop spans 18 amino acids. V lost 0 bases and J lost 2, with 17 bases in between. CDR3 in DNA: TGTGCCAGCAGCCAAGATACTAGCTTCGGAGGGACCAAAAACATTCAGTACTTC. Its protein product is CASSQDTSFGGTKNIQYF.